Presented here are 32 T cell receptor beta chains from one specimen sequenced in a study of shared clonotypes between healthy human individuals. Sequencing was performed with immunoSEQ multiplex PCR; in TCRdb, only in-frame clones are kept and a portion is missing. Here the sample spans millions of clones, approximately 94% being singletons. The source material was naive CD4+ T cells sorted from blood. Stated subset: CD45RA+ positively selected. Receptors were obtained from a man aged 18-30 years in good health.

This CDR3 is CAISGTSGGAYEQYF. The CDR3 coding sequence is TGTGCCATCAGCGGGACTAGCGGGGGGGCTTACGAGCAGTACTTC. This rearrangement joins TRBV10-3 to TRBJ2-7; 16 bases align to TRBD2. The germline V gene has CDR1 ENHRY and CDR2 SYGVKD. The CDR3 has 15 residues. Trimming removed 6 bases from V and 4 bases from J; junction bases left unmatched: 3.

The chain joins TRBV7-2 to TRBJ2-7; D call uncertain. V lost 5 bases and J lost 3, with 14 bases in between. There are 14 residues in the CDR3. Germline CDR1 and CDR2: SGHTA and FQGNSA. The DNA of the CDR3 is TGTGCCAGCAGCCCCGGTGCAACCTACTACGAGCAGTACTTC. It translates to CASSPGATYYEQYF.

This clone was counted once. V usage is TRBV6-4 and J usage is TRBJ2-3; 9 bases match TRBD2. The CDR3 is made up of 16 amino acids. After removal of 6 bases from V and 3 bases from J, the junction contained 10 bases not matched to a gene. Germline V gives CDR1 MRHNA, CDR2 SNTAGT. CDR3 sequence (DNA): TGTGCCAGCAGCCGAACCGCGGGAGGGCCGACAGATACGCAGTATTTT. Encoded protein: CASSRTAGGPTDTQYF.

The chain combines TRBV2 with TRBJ1-6; 10 bases match TRBD1. The CDR3 consists of 14 residues. The V gene's germline CDR1 is SNHLY and CDR2 FYNNEI. The V gene end was trimmed by 7 bases and the J gene end by 10 bases; junction bases not matched to a gene: 7. The DNA for the CDR3 is TGTGCCAGCACGGGGACAGGGGCGCGGTCACCCCTCCACTTT. Protein product: CASTGTGARSPLHF.

The chain has TRBV7-8 and TRBJ2-1; D call uncertain. V lost 1 base and J 5 bases, leaving 12 bases between the germline ends. Germline CDR1 and CDR2: SGHVS and FQNEAQ. The CDR3 totals 15 residues. The CDR3 DNA reads TGTGCCAGCAGCTTAGGGCTGCAGGTCCACAATGAGCAGTTCTTC. Translation gives CASSLGLQVHNEQFF.

On this clone: The junction departs from germline at one end; a sequencing error may be responsible. J is TRBJ2-7 and V is TRBV10-1; D is unresolved. CDR3 size: 12 residues. Germline V gene data show CDR1 as WNHNN and CDR2 as SYGVQD (reference sequence). The CDR3 DNA reads as TGCGCCAGCGGTGATTGGGCCTACGAGCAGTACTTC. Translating gives CASGDWAYEQYF.

V usage is TRBV27 and J usage is TRBJ1-1, with D possibly matching TRBD1 (5 bases). There are 14 residues in the CDR3. Trimming stripped 5 bases from V and 0 bases from J, with 10 bases between. The germline CDR1 and CDR2 sequences are MNHEY and SMNVEV (reference sequence). The CDR3 sequence is CASSPDTLNTEAFF. For the CDR3, the DNA is TGTGCCAGCAGTCCGGACACACTGAACACTGAAGCTTTCTTT.

This rearrangement joins TRBV18 to TRBJ1-5; TRBD1 is a possible D gene (6 bases). Germline V CDR1 and CDR2: KGHSH, LQKENI. V dropped 5 bases and J dropped 5 bases, with 13 bases sitting between them. The CDR3 loop spans 14 amino acids. In nucleotides, the CDR3 is TGTGCCAGCTCATTACAGGGTCGGGATCAGCCCCAGCATTTT. This gives the protein CASSLQGRDQPQHF.

The table lists this clone with a count of one. The J gene is TRBJ1-2, the V gene TRBV10-2, with D tentatively TRBD1 (5 bases). Germline assignment: CDR1 WSHSY and CDR2 SAAADI. V was clipped by 3 bases and J by 0 bases, with 14 bases between them. CDR3 length equals 16 residues. DNA of the CDR3: TGCGCCAGCAGTGATCTAAGACAGACACCTAACTATGGCTACACCTTC. Translated: CASSDLRQTPNYGYTF.

Notes on this clone: Other nucleotide sequences from this sample produce the same CDR3. The V and J genes are TRBV10-3 and TRBJ2-1; maybe TRBD2 (7 bases). The V gene's germline CDR1 is ENHRY and CDR2 SYGVKD. This CDR3 is built from 16 residues. The V and J ends lost 0 bases and 0 bases respectively, with 9 bases between them. CDR3 bases: TGTGCCATCAGTGAGTCGGGGGGGGCCTCCTACAATGAGCAGTTCTTC. Protein sequence: CAISESGGASYNEQFF.

The gene calls are TRBV5-1 and TRBJ1-2; no firm D call. This CDR3 has 13 residues. Germline-derived CDR1 and CDR2 are SGHRS and YFSETQ. V lost 2 bases and J 3 bases, leaving 8 bases between the germline ends. The DNA for the CDR3 is TGCGCCAGCAGCTTTGGCGAGGACTATGGCTACACCTTC. Translated: CASSFGEDYGYTF. The full variable domain, in which reference TRBV5-1 and TRBJ1-2 provide the parts outside the CDR3, is KAGVTQTPRYLIKTRGQQVTLSCSPISGHRSVSWYQQTPGQGLQFLFEYFSETQRNKGNFPGRFSGRQFSNSRSEMNVSTLELGDSALYLCASSFGEDYGYTFGSGTRLTVV.

This sequence joins TRBV28 and TRBJ2-2; no firm D call. CDR3 length: 13 residues. V lost 3 bases to trimming and J lost 5 bases, with 7 bases between them. The germline V gene has CDR1 MDHEN and CDR2 SYDVKM. The CDR3 spells CASSFGLTGELFF. For the CDR3, the DNA is TGTGCCAGCAGTTTCGGGCTAACCGGGGAGCTGTTTTTT. The variable domain in full, with the rest retrieved from reference TRBV28 and TRBJ2-2, is DVKVTQSSRYLVKRTGEKVFLECVQDMDHENMFWYRQDPGLGLRLIYFSYDVKMKEKGDIPEGYSVSREKKERFSLILESASTNQTSMYLCASSFGLTGELFFGEGSRLTVL.

The V call is TRBV28, the J call TRBJ1-1, with D possibly TRBD1 on 6 matching bases. The CDR3 is made up of 14 amino acids. Trimming cost V 6 bases and J 3 bases, with 14 bases left between them. CDR1 and CDR2 (germline): MDHEN, SYDVKM. CDR3 bases: TGTGCCAGCAGCTCTACCGGGACACACACTGAAGCTTTCTTT. Protein sequence: CASSSTGTHTEAFF. The variable domain in full, completed from reference TRBV28 and TRBJ1-1, reads DVKVTQSSRYLVKRTGEKVFLECVQDMDHENMFWYRQDPGLGLRLIYFSYDVKMKEKGDIPEGYSVSREKKERFSLILESASTNQTSMYLCASSSTGTHTEAFFGQGTRLTVV.

The chain joins TRBV28 to TRBJ1-3; possible D gene TRBD1, 6 bases. The CDR3 is made up of 16 amino acids. Trimming removed 0 bases from V and 1 base from J, with 10 bases in between. Looked up from germline, CDR1 is MDHEN and CDR2 is SYDVKM. The CDR3 DNA follows: TGTGCCAGCAGTTTATGGGGGGCGGGATCTGGAAACACCATATATTTT. It is translated as CASSLWGAGSGNTIYF.

This chain connects TRBV2 to TRBJ1-1; D uncertain. Germline V gives CDR1 SNHLY, CDR2 FYNNEI. The V end was cut by 8 bases, the J end by 6 bases, with 13 bases between. The CDR3 is 12 residues long. This CDR3 reads CASHGSTPEAFF. The CDR3 DNA follows: TGTGCCAGCCACGGGTCGACCCCTGAAGCTTTCTTT.

This clone is a singleton in its sample. The chain is built from TRBV5-1 and TRBJ1-1, with 7 bases aligning to TRBD1. V lost 4 bases, J lost 0 bases, and 6 bases stayed unmatched. Germline CDR1 and CDR2: SGHRS and YFSETQ. The CDR3 contains 15 residues. The CDR3 region has the DNA TGCGCCAGCAGCGCCGTAGGGACAGTGAACACTGAAGCTTTCTTT. Protein sequence: CASSAVGTVNTEAFF.

The chain links TRBV7-2 to TRBJ2-7; 9 bases map to TRBD2. Trimming cost V 1 base and J 7 bases; bases outside gene matches: 11. CDR1 and CDR2 from the germline V gene are SGHTA and FQGNSA. The CDR3 runs to 16 residues. CDR3 sequence: CASSLGRAGGGLEQYF. Written as DNA, the CDR3 is TGTGCCAGCAGCTTAGGTCGGGCGGGAGGGGGTCTGGAGCAGTACTTC.

CDR3 coding DNA: TGTGCCAGCAGCTCCAGGGATGGCAATCAGCCCCAGCATTTT. Translating it yields CASSSRDGNQPQHF. This chain uses TRBV7-8 with TRBJ1-5; weak D call: TRBD1 (5 bases). CDR1 is SGHVS, CDR2 FQNEAQ, per germline. The V and J ends lost 4 bases and 2 bases respectively, with 9 bases between them. This CDR3 is 14 amino acids long.

Only one count was recorded for this clone. The chain recombines TRBV5-1 with TRBJ1-3; D possibly corresponds to TRBD1 (6 bases). The CDR3 runs to 15 residues. The germline gives CDR1 SGHRS, CDR2 YFSETQ. The V end was cut by 6 bases, the J end by 4 bases, with 17 bases between. The CDR3 is CASTLVGGPGNTIYF. The CDR3, as DNA: TGCGCCAGCACCCTCGTGGGGGGGCCGGGAAACACCATATATTTT.

The chain uses TRBV5-6 and TRBJ1-1; D gene uncertain. Trimming removed 0 bases from V and 3 bases from J, with 9 bases in between. Germline assignment: CDR1 SGHDT and CDR2 YYEEEE. CDR3 length: 14 amino acids. The CDR3 here is CASSLGGRDTEAFF. Written as DNA, the CDR3 is TGTGCCAGCAGCTTGGGTGGACGGGACACTGAAGCTTTCTTT.

V and J are TRBV7-8 and TRBJ2-5; no reliable D call. CDR1 is SGHVS and CDR2 is FQNEAQ in the germline V gene. V dropped 1 base and J dropped 6 bases, with 9 bases sitting between them. The CDR3 extends over 13 amino acids. The CDR3 loop reads CASSLVGAKTQYF. In DNA, the CDR3 is TGTGCCAGCAGCTTAGTCGGAGCGAAGACCCAGTACTTC.

This chain uses TRBV4-3 with TRBJ2-5; D may be TRBD2 (5 bases). V lost 3 bases, J lost 4 bases, and 12 bases lay in between. The CDR3 is made up of 14 amino acids. Germline V lookup: CDR1 LGHNA, CDR2 YSLEER. The CDR3 nucleotides are TGCGCCAGCAGCCAGGAGGCTTCAACAGAGACCCAGTACTTC. Its translation: CASSQEASTETQYF.

In the case of this clone: This sample also contains other DNA sequences that code for the same CDR3. The rearrangement uses TRBV20-1 and TRBJ1-1, with unresolved D. This CDR3 contains 11 residues. The germline gives CDR1 DFQATT, CDR2 SNEGSKA (reference sequence). The ends were cut back, 6 bases at V and 11 bases at J, with 16 bases in the middle. DNA for the CDR3: TGCAGTGCCCGGGGAGGGAATGGGGCTTTCTTT. Residues: CSARGGNGAFF.

This chain connects TRBV5-4 to TRBJ2-7; no definite D call. V lost 1 base and J lost 4, with 6 bases in between. This CDR3 is built from 12 residues. CDR1 is SGHNT, CDR2 YYREEE, per germline (reference sequence). The CDR3 here is CASSLNDYEQYF. CDR3 bases: TGTGCCAGCAGCTTGAACGATTACGAGCAGTACTTC. Variable domain in full (rest from reference TRBV5-4 and TRBJ2-7): ETGVTQSPTHLIKTRGQQVTLRCSSQSGHNTVSWYQQALGQGPQFIFQYYREEENGRGNFPPRFSGLQFPNYSSELNVNALELDDSALYLCASSLNDYEQYFGPGTRLTVT.

This clone was observed a handful of times. The rearrangement uses TRBV28 and TRBJ1-1, with TRBD1 as a possible D gene (5 bases). Trimming cost V 0 bases and J 4 bases, with 12 bases left between them. The length of the CDR3 is 15 residues. The germline gives CDR1 MDHEN, CDR2 SYDVKM. CDR3 bases: TGTGCCAGCAGTTTATGGCAGGGTTTGGGCACTGAAGCTTTCTTT. Encoded protein: CASSLWQGLGTEAFF.

This chain links TRBV2 with TRBJ2-2; 10 nucleotides align to TRBD2. The J segment lost 7 bases and the V segment lost 8 bases, leaving 10 bases of the junction unmatched. The CDR3 is 15 amino acids. The germline V gene has CDR1 SNHLY and CDR2 FYNNEI. Here the CDR3 DNA reads TGTGCCAGCCGGAGCGGGAGGGCTGTGGTCGGGGAGCTGTTTTTT. It yields the protein CASRSGRAVVGELFF.

This clone was observed a single time. The chain carries TRBV27 and TRBJ2-7; D is uncertain. Deletions cut 5 bases from V and 5 bases from J, with 13 bases between. In germline, CDR1 is MNHEY, CDR2 SMNVEV (reference sequence). The CDR3 has 13 residues. The CDR3 coding sequence is TGTGCCAGCAGTCCAAGGATACGGCACGAGCAGTACTTC. It is translated as CASSPRIRHEQYF.

This clone was found a few times. J is TRBJ1-6 and V is TRBV20-1; no clear D. The CDR3 spans 11 residues. Germline CDR1 DFQATT, CDR2 SNEGSKA (reference sequence). Trimming removed 6 bases from V and 10 bases from J, with 10 bases in between. This CDR3 is CSASTGSPLHF. CDR3 nucleotide sequence: TGCAGTGCGAGCACGGGATCACCCCTCCACTTT.

This chain links TRBV4-1 with TRBJ2-7, with a tentative D call TRBD2 (5 bases). Trimming shortened V by 2 bases and J by 3 bases, and 11 bases separated the two germline ends. The CDR3 contains 14 residues. The germline V gene has CDR1 MGHRA and CDR2 YSYEKL. The DNA of the CDR3 is TGCGCCAGCAGCCAAAAAACCACTAGCTACGAGCAGTACTTC. Translation: CASSQKTTSYEQYF.

This rearrangement joins TRBV30 to TRBJ2-7, with D perhaps matching TRBD2 (6 bases). The CDR3 loop spans 14 amino acids. V was pared by 2 bases and J by 7 bases, with 18 bases between. The germline CDR1 and CDR2 sequences are GTSNPN and SVGIG (reference sequence). DNA of the CDR3: TGTGCCTGGAGTAGGGGACTGGCCAAGGGAGAGCAGTACTTC. Translated, it gives CAWSRGLAKGEQYF.

Notes on this clone: The germline gene is not matched at one end of the junction; a read error may be the cause. V gene TRBV7-7 combines with J gene TRBJ2-2, with no clear D. Germline CDR1 SSHAT, CDR2 FNYEAQ (reference sequence). The CDR3 totals 14 residues. CDR3 in DNA: TGTGCTAGCAGCTTTACCCTGAACACCGGGGAGCTGTTTTTT. Its protein product is CASSFTLNTGELFF. Filled out from reference TRBV7-7 and TRBJ2-2, the complete variable domain reads GAGVSQSPRYKVTKRGQDVTLRCDPISSHATLYWYQQALGQGPEFLTYFNYEAQPDKSGLPSDRFSAERPEGSISTLTIQRTEQRDSAMYRCASSFTLNTGELFFGEGSRLTVL.

The V and J genes are TRBV15 and TRBJ1-2, with D uncertain. V dropped 1 base and J dropped 8 bases, with 11 bases sitting between them. The CDR3 is made up of 13 amino acids. Germline V CDR1 and CDR2: LNHNV, YYDKDF (reference sequence). CDR3 amino acids: CATSRVEGHGYTF. Written as DNA, the CDR3 is TGTGCCACCAGCAGAGTTGAGGGTCACGGCTACACCTTC.